Listed below are T cell receptor beta chains from one sample, sequenced in a study of blood T cell repertoires in COVID-19. The assay was immunoSEQ multiplex PCR, and TCRdb's table has in-frame clones only and misses some. The sample lists fewer than 180,000 clones; about 85% were seen once. Source material: peripheral blood. The receptors stem from a woman in her fifties or sixties with active or convalescent COVID-19. Both conserved end residues are part of each CDR3. D genes are given only for firm matches. For some rows the clone size is stated as once, few or many, or as a class when expanded; others skip it.

D,size,length,J,V,DNA,CDR3
.,.,13,TRBJ2-1,TRBV4-1,TGCGCCAGCAGCCAAGTCCACAGGGATGAGCAGTTCTTC,CASSQVHRDEQFF
TRBD2,.,15,TRBJ2-3,TRBV19,TGTGCCAGTACGTCCAGCGGGGGGATCACAGATACGCAGTATTTT,CASTSSGGITDTQYF
.,.,14,TRBJ1-1,TRBV5-4,TGTGCCAGCAGCGAGGACAGTTGGACCACTGAAGCTTTCTTT,CASSEDSWTTEAFF
.,.,12,TRBJ1-1,TRBV11-2,TGTGCCAGCAGCTTAGAATATCCTGAAGCTTTCTTT,CASSLEYPEAFF
.,.,16,TRBJ1-5,TRBV5-6,TGTGCCAGCAGCCGGGGGGTTTCGAGGGGAGGGCAGCCCCAGCATTTT,CASSRGVSRGGQPQHF
TRBD2,.,15,TRBJ2-7,TRBV28,TGTGCCAGCAGTCGACTAGCGGGAGGACCCTACGAGCAGTACTTC,CASSRLAGGPYEQYF
.,.,15,TRBJ2-6,TRBV2,TGTGCCAGCAACATTGAGGGCTCTGGGGCCAACGTCCTGACTTTC,CASNIEGSGANVLTF
TRBD1,once,20,TRBJ1-4,TRBV19,TGTGCCAGTAGTATTAAACCACCGGGACAGGGGTCTGCAACTAATGAAAAACTGTTTTTT,CASSIKPPGQGSATNEKLFF
.,.,17,TRBJ1-6,TRBV7-2,TGTGCCAGCAGCTCTGGGTCGGGAGGGCGAGGTAATTCACCCCTCCACTTT,CASSSGSGGRGNSPLHF
.,.,13,TRBJ1-2,TRBV19,TGTGCCAGTAGTATAGATTCGAACTATGGCTACACCTTC,CASSIDSNYGYTF
.,.,14,TRBJ2-1,TRBV11-2,TGTGCCAGCAGCGTGGAGGCTGGCCAAGATATTCAGTTCTTC,CASSVEAGQDIQFF
TRBD1,few,14,TRBJ2-4,TRBV5-6,TGTGCCAGCAGCTGGACAGGGGTAAAAAACATTCAGTACTTC,CASSWTGVKNIQYF
TRBD2,.,18,TRBJ2-4,TRBV18,TGTGCCAGCTCACCCGGGACTAGCGGGGTCCTAGCCAAAAACATTCAGTACTTC,CASSPGTSGVLAKNIQYF
.,.,13,TRBJ1-2,TRBV2,TGTGCCAGCAGCGGGACTGAAAACTATGGCTACACCTTC,CASSGTENYGYTF
.,.,14,TRBJ1-2,TRBV6-5,TGTGCCAGCAGTTACTCCCAGGGGTCCTATGGCTACACCTTC,CASSYSQGSYGYTF
.,once,15,TRBJ2-2,TRBV6-2/TRBV6-3,TGTGCCAGCAGTTACCAGGGCGCAGGCACCGGGGAGCTGTTTTTT,CASSYQGAGTGELFF
TRBD1,.,14,TRBJ1-2,TRBV7-2,TGTGCCAGCAGCTTAGAGGGGCAGGGGGGAAGCTACACCTTC,CASSLEGQGGSYTF
TRBD1,.,13,TRBJ2-7,TRBV19,TGTGCCAGCACGGGACAGGGCTACTTCGAGCAGTACTTC,CASTGQGYFEQYF
.,.,14,TRBJ2-2,TRBV7-2,TGTGCCAGCACCCCCAGGGGGGATGCCGGGGAGCTGTTTTTT,CASTPRGDAGELFF
TRBD1,.,14,TRBJ2-7,TRBV5-6,TGTGCCAGCAGCCGGACAGGGGGCTACTACGAGCAGTACTTC,CASSRTGGYYEQYF
.,.,15,TRBJ1-2,TRBV4-3,TGCGCCAGCAGCCCCCAGGTCGGCGAGTACTATGGCTACACCTTC,CASSPQVGEYYGYTF
TRBD1,.,16,TRBJ1-1,TRBV27,TGTGCCAGCAGTTTCCGACCCGGGACAGGGGACACTGAAGCTTTCTTT,CASSFRPGTGDTEAFF
.,.,15,TRBJ1-2,TRBV13,TGTGCCAGCAGCTTAGGCGCCCAGGGTGTACGTGGCTACACCTTC,CASSLGAQGVRGYTF
.,.,17,TRBJ2-6,TRBV19,TGTGCCAGTAGTATAGACCCCCCCTCCTCTGGGGCCAACGTCCTGACTTTC,CASSIDPPSSGANVLTF
TRBD2,.,17,TRBJ2-3,TRBV5-1,TGCGCCAGCAGCATTTCCCCTCTAGCGGGGGGCACAGATACGCAGTATTTT,CASSISPLAGGTDTQYF
TRBD2,once,15,TRBJ2-5,TRBV19,TGTGCCAGTAGTTCCAGCGGGGGGGCCCACGAGACCCAGTACTTC,CASSSSGGAHETQYF
.,.,13,TRBJ2-5,TRBV5-6,TGTGCCAGCAGCCCGAGGGTTCCAGAGACCCAGTACTTC,CASSPRVPETQYF
TRBD1,.,15,TRBJ1-5,TRBV7-2,TGTGCCAGCAGCTTCGGGACAGGGGGTTTACAGCCCCAGCATTTT,CASSFGTGGLQPQHF
.,.,15,TRBJ2-1,TRBV19,TGTGCCAGTAGTATTGGACAGTACTCCTACAATGAGCAGTTCTTC,CASSIGQYSYNEQFF
.,.,14,TRBJ1-2,TRBV6-4,TGTGCCAGCAGTGACGGTGCAGGGAACTATGGCTACACCTTC,CASSDGAGNYGYTF
TRBD1,.,15,TRBJ2-7,TRBV19,TGTGCCAGTAGTACCGACAGGGCTCCTTTGAACGAGCAGTACTTC,CASSTDRAPLNEQYF
.,.,14,TRBJ1-6,TRBV2,TGTGCCAGCAGTGAAGCCCCTTATAATTCACCCCTCCACTTT,CASSEAPYNSPLHF
.,.,16,TRBJ1-3,TRBV13,TGTGCCAGCAGCTTAGAAGGGGCACATTCTGGAAACACCATATATTTT,CASSLEGAHSGNTIYF
.,.,15,TRBJ2-1,TRBV3-1/TRBV3-2,TGTGCCAGCAGCCAAGCGGCGGTTTCCTACAATGAGCAGTTCTTC,CASSQAAVSYNEQFF
TRBD1,.,14,TRBJ2-5,TRBV6-2/TRBV6-3,TGTGCCAGCAGCTTGACAGGGGTCAGCGAGACCCAGTACTTC,CASSLTGVSETQYF
.,.,17,TRBJ2-7,TRBV3-1/TRBV3-2,TGTGCCAGCAGCCAAGTCGGGGTAGAGGTGGTTTTCTACGAGCAGTACTTC,CASSQVGVEVVFYEQYF
.,once,14,TRBJ2-2,TRBV30,TGTGCCTGGAGCGACAATGCGAACACCGGGGAGCTGTTTTTT,CAWSDNANTGELFF
.,.,13,TRBJ1-1,TRBV27,TGTGCCAGCAGCGATATCGGCGGCACTGAAGCTTTCTTT,CASSDIGGTEAFF
.,.,14,TRBJ1-1,TRBV3-1/TRBV3-2,TGTGCCAGCAGCCACGTCGGGGAGAACACTGAAGCTTTCTTT,CASSHVGENTEAFF
.,few,16,TRBJ1-6,TRBV4-1,TGCGCCAGCAGCCAAGATCAGGGATCCTTGAATTCACCCCTCCACTTT,CASSQDQGSLNSPLHF
.,many,11,TRBJ2-7,TRBV2,TGTGCCAGCAGCCTAACCTACGAGCAGTACTTC,CASSLTYEQYF
TRBD1,few,15,TRBJ1-1,TRBV6-4,TGTGCCAGCAGTGATTGGGACAGCCTGAACACTGAAGCTTTCTTT,CASSDWDSLNTEAFF